These T cell receptor beta chains were read from a single sample in a study of cytomegalovirus exposure and HLA in healthy donors. The table came from immunoSEQ multiplex PCR; TCRdb's copy has only in-frame clones and leaves some out. There are some 330,000 clones in the sample; more than 80% occur only once, and 0.84% lies in the top ten. Sequencing was done on a sample of PBMCs. All receptors derive from a woman aged 18 to 35 in good health and CMV-seronegative. Both conserved end residues are part of each CDR3. D genes are given only for firm matches. The listing skips clone size in some rows; elsewhere it reads once, few, many or a size class.

v_call: TRBV18; d_call: -; clone_size: -; j_call: TRBJ1-1; cdr3_nt: TGTGCCAGCTCACCACAGCAGGAGAACACTGAAGCTTTCTTT; cdr3_aa: CASSPQQENTEAFF
v_call: TRBV28; d_call: TRBD1; clone_size: -; j_call: TRBJ1-1; cdr3_nt: TGTGCCAGCAGACCGGGACAGGGAAAGACTGAAGCTTTCTTT; cdr3_aa: CASRPGQGKTEAFF
v_call: TRBV7-6; d_call: -; clone_size: few; j_call: TRBJ1-1; cdr3_nt: TGTGCCAGCAGCAACAGTGAGGGAGTGAACACTGAAGCTTTCTTT; cdr3_aa: CASSNSEGVNTEAFF
v_call: TRBV6-5; d_call: -; clone_size: -; j_call: TRBJ2-7; cdr3_nt: TGTGCCAGCAGTGCCGCCCTAGGCTACGAGCAGTACTTC; cdr3_aa: CASSAALGYEQYF
v_call: TRBV11-1; d_call: -; clone_size: -; j_call: TRBJ2-4; cdr3_nt: TGTGCCAGCAGCTTAGATCTTACTAATCCCATTCAGTACTTC; cdr3_aa: CASSLDLTNPIQYF
v_call: TRBV7-3; d_call: -; clone_size: -; j_call: TRBJ2-1; cdr3_nt: TGTGCCAGCAGCCTTATCGAGAATGAGCAGTTCTTC; cdr3_aa: CASSLIENEQFF
v_call: TRBV18; d_call: -; clone_size: -; j_call: TRBJ1-4; cdr3_nt: TGTGCCAGCTCACCAGCGTCCAATGAAAAACTGTTTTTT; cdr3_aa: CASSPASNEKLFF
v_call: TRBV9; d_call: -; clone_size: -; j_call: TRBJ1-2; cdr3_nt: TGTGCCAGCAGCGTAGCCGTGGGGCGTAACTATGGCTACACCTTC; cdr3_aa: CASSVAVGRNYGYTF
v_call: TRBV2; d_call: -; clone_size: once; j_call: TRBJ2-5; cdr3_nt: TGTGCCAGCAATGGAATACGGGAAGTCTTGGGGGAGACCCAGTACTTC; cdr3_aa: CASNGIREVLGETQYF
v_call: TRBV5-6; d_call: -; clone_size: -; j_call: TRBJ2-7; cdr3_nt: TGTGCCAGCAGCTTAGGTCCGACAAACGAGCAGTACTTC; cdr3_aa: CASSLGPTNEQYF
v_call: TRBV10-3; d_call: TRBD2; clone_size: -; j_call: TRBJ2-1; cdr3_nt: TGTGCCATCAGTCCTATTATCGGAACTAGCGGGAGTAAGGATGAGCAGTTCTTC; cdr3_aa: CAISPIIGTSGSKDEQFF
v_call: TRBV25-1; d_call: TRBD2; clone_size: -; j_call: TRBJ2-2; cdr3_nt: TGTGCCAGCAGTCCCCTAGCGGGAGAGACCGGGGAGCTGTTTTTT; cdr3_aa: CASSPLAGETGELFF
v_call: TRBV6-6; d_call: TRBD1; clone_size: -; j_call: TRBJ1-1; cdr3_nt: TGTGCCAGCAAACAGGGGGCAACGGCTTTCTTT; cdr3_aa: CASKQGATAFF
v_call: TRBV15; d_call: TRBD2; clone_size: -; j_call: TRBJ2-1; cdr3_nt: TGTGCCACCAGCAGAGATCGGACTAGCGGGAGAATGGCGTTCTTC; cdr3_aa: CATSRDRTSGRMAFF
v_call: TRBV11-2; d_call: -; clone_size: once; j_call: TRBJ2-1; cdr3_nt: TGTGCCAGCAGCTTAGGACAGGCCAATGAGCAGTTCTTC; cdr3_aa: CASSLGQANEQFF
v_call: TRBV6-5; d_call: TRBD2; clone_size: -; j_call: TRBJ2-1; cdr3_nt: TGTGCCAGCAGTTCGGTAGCGGGAGTTAGATACAATGAGCAGTTCTTC; cdr3_aa: CASSSVAGVRYNEQFF
v_call: TRBV6-1; d_call: TRBD2; clone_size: -; j_call: TRBJ2-2; cdr3_nt: TGTGCCAGCGGGGTAGCGGGAGCGGACACCGGGGAGCTGTTTTTT; cdr3_aa: CASGVAGADTGELFF
v_call: TRBV15; d_call: -; clone_size: -; j_call: TRBJ1-4; cdr3_nt: TGTGCCACCAGCAGAGATCCACAGGCTTATGAAAAACTGTTTTTT; cdr3_aa: CATSRDPQAYEKLFF
v_call: TRBV7-9; d_call: TRBD1; clone_size: -; j_call: TRBJ2-3; cdr3_nt: TGTGCCAGCAGCCCCGGGACAGCCTCAGATACGCAGTATTTT; cdr3_aa: CASSPGTASDTQYF
v_call: TRBV7-2; d_call: -; clone_size: -; j_call: TRBJ1-1; cdr3_nt: TGTGCCAGCAGCTTGGGGCCCCTGAACACTGAAGCTTTCTTT; cdr3_aa: CASSLGPLNTEAFF
v_call: TRBV29-1; d_call: -; clone_size: few; j_call: TRBJ1-2; cdr3_nt: TGCAGCGTTGTTCCCGTTAACTATGGCTACACCTTC; cdr3_aa: CSVVPVNYGYTF
v_call: TRBV4-3; d_call: -; clone_size: once; j_call: TRBJ2-5; cdr3_nt: TGCGCCAGCAGCCAAGACAGGGGGGGACTAGTGGGTGAGACCCAGTACTTC; cdr3_aa: CASSQDRGGLVGETQYF
v_call: TRBV2; d_call: -; clone_size: once; j_call: TRBJ2-7; cdr3_nt: TGTGCCAGCAGTGAAAAGTCAGGTGGGAGCTACGAGCAGTACTTC; cdr3_aa: CASSEKSGGSYEQYF
v_call: TRBV28; d_call: -; clone_size: -; j_call: TRBJ2-2; cdr3_nt: TGTGCCAGCAGTTTACATAGCGGCCGGAACACCGGGGAGCTGTTTTTT; cdr3_aa: CASSLHSGRNTGELFF
v_call: TRBV25-1; d_call: TRBD2; clone_size: -; j_call: TRBJ2-1; cdr3_nt: TGTGCCAGCAGCCCCCCGTTTCATCTAGCGGGAGGTCGGAATGAGCAGTTCTTC; cdr3_aa: CASSPPFHLAGGRNEQFF
v_call: TRBV29-1; d_call: -; clone_size: -; j_call: TRBJ1-3; cdr3_nt: TGCAGCGTTGGGGGGGGCTCTGGAAACACCATATATTTT; cdr3_aa: CSVGGGSGNTIYF